This TCR beta chain derives from a study of naive and memory T cell subsets (TCRdb year 2017). For the study in its entirety: The study applied an open-source, UMI-based TCR alpha and beta sequencing pipeline to sorted naive and memory peripheral blood T cell subsets. IgG serology results and the functional CMV T cell responses were in complete agreement. RNA was DNase-treated and reverse transcribed with TCR constant-region primers, mostly using SuperScript III.

The library was made by UMI-ligation and nested PCR. The beta constant-region primer consisted of an equimolar mixture of two oligonucleotides that together covered TRBC1 and TRBC2. Four rounds of PCR were used to amplify ligated cDNA, with nested alpha and beta constant-region primers being used together with the SP2 primer. A single-stranded oligonucleotide containing the SP2 primer and a 12-nucleotide UMI was joined to the 3' end of the cDNA by T4 RNA ligase 1. Incubation of the ligation reaction was carried out at 16 degrees C for about 19-25 hours. To avoid over-amplification, PCR2 was usually performed as a SYBR Green qPCR and halted once a predetermined threshold was reached. All purifications after the first were performed with Agencourt AMPure XP magnetic beads. Library quantification was done by Qubit, followed by a TapeStation check on which the main peak was expected at around 650 bp. Pooled libraries were sequenced on an Illumina MiSeq with v2 2x251 paired-end kits, typically giving roughly 0.9-2.3 million reads per sample. Each sample was pooled at 3 to 5 nM, and about 4.5-8% PhiX was included to help cluster recognition. In the original analysis: V and J genes were assigned to Demultiplexor-processed FASTQ reads by Decombinator through tag matching, with a single base-pair mismatch being allowed. UMIs were used by Collapsinator to correct both sequencing errors and frequency errors arising from PCR heterogeneity. TCRs were translated and CDR3s were extracted from the conserved cysteine to the FGXG phenylalanine by CDR3Translator, with non-productive sequences being flagged. Gini, Shannon entropy and inverse Simpson indices were calculated on repertoires subsampled to equal numbers of UMI-defined TCRs. Power-law fits to clonotype abundance distributions were performed by maximum likelihood within the linear range. For one naive CD8 sample, the pipeline and MIGEC produced similar UMI counts, unique TCR numbers and clonal distributions. One analysis removed from the naive repertoire any naive TCRs that were also present in any memory subset from the same donor. A set of several thousand CMV-associated CDR3 sequences, compiled from VDJdb and a published dataset, was used to search the repertoires. In TCRdb, the public reads were trimmed at Q25 with fastp and aligned with MiXCR, with productive beta chains retained. Each entry merges the rows of one CDR3 protein and shows their most common DNA and genes. The V and J calls were determined by TCRdb, not by the authors. This sample holds over 100,000 distinct CDR3 sequences; roughly 15% were observed only once. Of the sample, around 3% is held by the ten largest clones.

TCR alpha and beta chain libraries were amplified separately from the second PCR step onward. The CMV status of each donor was determined by measuring IFNgamma production from CD4+ T cells after fresh PBMCs had been stimulated overnight with CMV viral lysate. Miltenyi beads were used first to positively select CD4 T cells, and CD8 T cells were then positively selected from the CD4-negative fraction. After staining for CD3, CD4, CD8, CD45RA, CD27 and a live/dead dye, cells were sorted on a BD Aria II into four subsets based on CD45RA and CD27. Three healthy volunteers provided blood, and each donor's sample was split into CD4 and CD8 T cells and then further divided into four differentiation subsets. Roughly 0.13 L of peripheral blood was collected from each donor, and PBMC were isolated by Ficoll-Paque PLUS density-gradient centrifugation. The sorted cells were lysed in RLT buffer, after which RNA was extracted using a Qiagen RNeasy kit and kept at -80 degrees C.

Overall results and qualifications from the work: A clonotype was defined as a single alpha or beta chain sequence rather than as a paired alpha/beta receptor. A few larger clonotypes were present in naive repertoires, especially CD8 naive repertoires, and these clonotypes were possibly memory cells re-expressing CD45RA. After error correction, only a single occurrence was seen for over 95% of naive TCR sequences, so much steeper abundance distributions were produced than in memory subsets. The repertoire findings for the naive and memory subsets could not be validated, as no ground truth was available. RNA-based TCR counts may be influenced by expression changes linked to T cell activation and differentiation. In both CD4 and CD8 cells, a rise in Gini index and a fall in Shannon and inverse Simpson diversity were observed from naive through CM, EM and EMRA. The abundance of TCRs followed a power law with an exponent that differed between naive and memory subsets yet stayed consistent across the three individuals.

From its cysteine to its phenylalanine, the CDR3 spans 15 amino acids. Left in the record is the CDR3 DNA by itself, 45 bases read in frame from the first base. The junction shows trimming of 0 bases on V and 0 bases on J, plus 8 bases between the germline ends. As concerns this clonotype: Its antigen is currently not known. Per-base qualities were not stored, and no clone one base away is much larger.

This sequence was found in a human donor in good health. Sequencing input: naive CD8+ T cells from blood. The sample's cell subset or site, from its label and the paper: naive T cells, CD45RA high CD27+. In this chain, TRBV12-3 or TRBV12-4 is recombined with TRBJ1-1; the D segment cannot be called with confidence. At the DNA level, the sequence is TGTGCCAGCAGTTTAGCAGTGATCATGAACACTGAAGCTTTCTTT. Translation gives CASSLAVIMNTEAFF.